This record covers a single T cell receptor (beta chain). The data originate from a study of early T cells in non-severe SARS-CoV-2 infection. From germline, CDR1 is SQVTM and CDR2 ANQGSEA. V lost 1 base, J lost 1 base, and 10 bases stayed unmatched. The CDR3 has 18 amino acids. One entry per CDR3 protein, called by TCRdb with MiXCR from the 5' RACE reads. The sample shows about 80,000 distinct CDR3 sequences, 5% of them seen only once. The chain carries TRBV29-1 and TRBJ2-1; TRBD2 aligns across 10 bases. The specimen was whole blood, collected at baseline. This clonotype originated in an adult who was a healthcare worker with PCR-confirmed SARS-CoV-2 infection or an uninfected control (not recorded which). The CDR3 nucleotides read TGCAGCGTTGAAGGGGTGCCTAGCGGGAGAGGTTCCTACAATGAGCAGTTCTTC. Its translation is CSVEGVPSGRGSYNEQFF.